The 6 T cell receptor beta chains presented below share a single source sample, sequenced in a study of neurological immune-mediated disorders. MiXCR, run by TCRdb on the 5' RACE reads, gives a single entry per CDR3 protein. The table has roughly 39,000 distinct CDR3 sequences, about 4.8% seen once; the top ten hold roughly 9%. The material sequenced was CD4+ T cells from blood. The receptors shown here come from a young man in good health.

This clonotype was seen many times. The CDR3 nucleotides read TGTGCCAGCTCACCCGGGACAGAAGACTATGGCTACACCTTC. Encoded protein: CASSPGTEDYGYTF. V gene TRBV18 combines with J gene TRBJ1-2, with TRBD1 matching over 7 bases. Trimming removed 3 bases from V and 3 bases from J; junction bases left unmatched: 4. The germline CDR1 and CDR2 sequences are KGHSH and LQKENI. The CDR3 runs 14 residues.

At least ten counts were recorded for this clonotype. The chain recombines TRBV20-1 with TRBJ1-4, with D hard to call. Germline CDR1 DFQATT, CDR2 SNEGSKA (reference sequence). V was cut by 6 bases and J by 0 bases, with 8 bases left in between. CDR3 length: 13 amino acids. The CDR3 DNA reads TGCAGTGCGCAACAGACAACTAATGAAAAACTGTTTTTT. It specifies CSAQQTTNEKLFF.

This clonotype was found many times. The chain couples TRBV5-6 to TRBJ1-5; D possibly corresponds to TRBD1 (6 bases). The germline V gene encodes CDR1 SGHDT and CDR2 YYEEEE. CDR3 length: 15 amino acids. V dropped 3 bases and J dropped 2 bases, with 12 bases sitting between them. The CDR3 sequence is CASSWGPYGNQPQHF. CDR3 DNA sequence: TGTGCCAGCAGCTGGGGGCCCTACGGCAATCAGCCCCAGCATTTT.

This clonotype occurred many times. The J gene is TRBJ1-1, the V gene TRBV5-1, with D tentatively TRBD1 (6 bases). CDR3 length: 15 residues. The V gene lost 3 bases and the J gene lost 6 bases, with 18 bases spanning the gap. Germline V gene lookup returns CDR1 SGHRS and CDR2 YFSETQ. In nucleotides, the CDR3 is TGCGCCAGCAGCTACCAAGGTTTACAGGGATCTGAAGCTTTCTTT. It encodes CASSYQGLQGSEAFF.

The V and J genes are TRBV6-5 and TRBJ2-5; the match to TRBD2 covers 13 bases. V was pared by 5 bases and J by 2 bases, with 5 bases of the junction left unmatched. Germline CDR1 is MNHEY and CDR2 is SVGAGI. The CDR3 extends over 16 amino acids. CDR3 DNA: TGTGCCAGCAGTCGCCTGGGACTAGCGGGGCAAGAGACCCAGTACTTC. It codes for CASSRLGLAGQETQYF.

Ten or more counts support this clonotype. The chain couples TRBV5-1 to TRBJ1-2; D is unclear. The CDR3 is made up of 15 amino acids. CDR1 SGHRS and CDR2 YFSETQ come from the germline V gene. Deletions cut 0 bases from V and 2 bases from J, with 11 bases between. The CDR3 loop is CASSLAQAENYGYTF. CDR3 nucleotides: TGCGCCAGCAGCTTGGCCCAGGCAGAGAACTATGGCTACACCTTC.